This is a list of T cell receptor beta chains from one sample in a study of T cell responses to AZD1222 COVID-19 vaccine. TCRdb's copy holds only in-frame clones and misses some; the assay was immunoSEQ multiplex PCR. Of about 180,000 clones detected, roughly nine tenths appear once; the ten largest clones hold roughly 6.9%. Sequenced here: peripheral blood, sampled on day 0 of AZD1222 vaccination. All receptors derive from an adult in good health. Both conserved end residues are trimmed from each CDR3.

>TRBV11-2|TRBJ1-5
ASSLFGVQTEPQH
>TRBV5-1|TRBJ1-6
ASSLAAAVKGSPLH
>TRBV7-2|TRBJ2-3
ASSLWATSGGTDTQY
>TRBV10-3|TRBJ1-1
AISERGTVNTEAF
>TRBV28|TRBJ1-2
ASSPGQGPMGGYT
>TRBV30|TRBJ1-2
AWWDRGRYGYT
>TRBV7-2|TRBJ2-1
ASSFGLSNEQF
>TRBV6-4|TRBJ2-1
ASSDSGEQF
>TRBV5-1|TRBJ2-1
ASSFRASSPNNEQF
>TRBV29-1|TRBJ2-2
SGSQGGGTVPGELF
>TRBV18|TRBJ1-4
ASSPQMLGGANEKLF